Given below is one T cell receptor beta chain in context. V lost 10 bases to trimming and J lost 3 bases, with 16 bases between them. The CDR3 is 15 amino acids. Per the germline V gene, CDR1 is SEHNR and CDR2 is FQNEAQ (reference sequence). Some clones are missing from TCRdb's copy, which holds only in-frame ones; the method was immunoSEQ multiplex PCR. The sample has under 200,000 clones; about 87% are singletons. The data were taken from a study of blood T cell repertoires in COVID-19. Study as a whole: Acute and convalescent COVID-19 specimens originated in the United States, Italy and Spain.

This sequence was found in a woman aged 70-85 years with COVID-19, enrolled during active disease. Input material: peripheral blood. The chain employs TRBV7-9 and TRBJ2-6, with a possible D match to TRBD2 (7 bases). The CDR3 sequence is CAIQRGGDGANVLTF. CDR3 in DNA: TGTGCCATCCAAAGGGGGGGCGATGGGGCCAACGTCCTGACTTTC.